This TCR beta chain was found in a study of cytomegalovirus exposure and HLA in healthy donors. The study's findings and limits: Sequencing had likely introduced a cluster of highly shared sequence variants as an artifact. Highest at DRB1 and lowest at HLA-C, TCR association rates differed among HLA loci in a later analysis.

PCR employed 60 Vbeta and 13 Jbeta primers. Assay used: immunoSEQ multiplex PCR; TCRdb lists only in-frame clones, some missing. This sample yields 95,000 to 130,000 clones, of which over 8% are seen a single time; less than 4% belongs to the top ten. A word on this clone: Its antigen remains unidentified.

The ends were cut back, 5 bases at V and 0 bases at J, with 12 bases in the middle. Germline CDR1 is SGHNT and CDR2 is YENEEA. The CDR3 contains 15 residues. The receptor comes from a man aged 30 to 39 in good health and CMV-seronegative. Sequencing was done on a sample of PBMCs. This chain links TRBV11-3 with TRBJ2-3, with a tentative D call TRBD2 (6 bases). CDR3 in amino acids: CASSRGSVSTDTQYF. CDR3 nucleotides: TGTGCCAGCAGCCGGGGGTCGGTGAGCACAGATACGCAGTATTTT.